This TCR beta chain was sequenced for a study of CXCR3-negative and CXCR3-positive naive CD8 T cells (dated by TCRdb to the late 2010s). The study in broad terms: In total, 130 million to 150 million TRB reads were obtained, which works out to roughly 1.5 +/- 0.3 million reads per library. Diversity and physicochemical repertoire analyses were performed on about a dozen donors pooled from two independent experiments. Naive subsets from several donors and memory cells from 3 donors were included in the TRBV-TRBJ cluster analysis. Paper-wide results and their limitations: Comparably high repertoire diversity was found in both naive subsets, whereas much lower repertoire diversity was found in memory CD8+ T cells. Because surface CD5, which has been linked to self-reactivity in mice, was comparable between naive subsets, TCR interaction strength was also inferred from TRB CDR3 physicochemical properties. TRB CDR3s from CXCR3-positive naive cells showed higher hydrophobicity (lower Kidera factor 4), lower energy, and higher strength and volume indices than CXCR3-negative naive cells. Freshly isolated PBMCs were used for most assays because CXCR3 expression went down partially after cryopreservation. TRBV-TRBJ usage was similar between naive CXCR3-negative and CXCR3-positive cells from the same donor, while memory cells showed distinct patterns.

Sequencer: NextSeq 550. The Human TCR Profiling Kit (MiLaboratory) was used to make UMI-labeled 5' RACE TRB cDNA libraries. The full amount of extracted RNA was used for cDNA synthesis, and the full amount of resulting cDNA was used for PCR amplification. Libraries were prepared in parallel with an identical number of PCR cycles. In the source study's methods: MIGEC and MiXCR extracted about 50,000 +/- 10,000 unique UMI-labeled TRB cDNA molecules per library, requiring at least two reads per UMI. On average, about 40,000 +/- 10,000 functional in-frame TRB CDR3 nucleotide clonotypes lacking stop codons were found per library. After downsampling to 5000 UMI-labeled TRB molecules per sample, diversity metrics such as normalized Shannon-Wiener and Chao1 were calculated in VDJtools. VDJtools was used to calculate clonotype-size-weighted physicochemical properties of the central five CDR3 residues, namely interaction energy, strength, volume and Kidera factor 4. TCRdb reprocessed the reads, and each CDR3 protein sequence is entered once, without DNA. TCRdb, rather than the study authors, made the V and J calls. The table for this sample shows 100,000 to 150,000 distinct CDR3 sequences. The ten most abundant clones make up approximately 0.29% of the sample.

As regards this clonotype: Its antigen remains undetermined.

There are 16 amino acids in the CDR3, from cysteine to phenylalanine inclusive. No DNA is listed. CDR1 SGHDN and CDR2 FVKESK were looked up in the germline V gene. Each CD8+ T cell subset was flow-sorted in triplicate, with over 250,000 cells per subset placed directly into RLT lysis buffer. To keep memory contaminants out, a stringent definition of naive CD8+ T cells was applied: CD45RO-CCR7+CD27+CD95-. Standard density gradient centrifugation was used to isolate peripheral blood mononuclear cells from buffy coats. Naive CXCR3-negative and CXCR3-positive CD8+ T cells were flow-sorted using a FACSAria III. Total RNA was extracted from sorted cells with an RNeasy Mini Kit.

The chain is encoded by TRBV14 joined to TRBJ2-7; TCRdb selects TRBD2, and the lack of DNA leaves this call unchecked. This clonotype was sampled from a human donor in good health. Some clones in this sample may be carry-over from other donors' samples. Sequenced input: naive CXCR3- CD8+ T cells from blood. The sample's cell subset or site label is to be understood as: CD45RO-CCR7+CD27+CD95- naive CD8+ T cells lacking CXCR3 (TNR3-). CDR3 protein: CASSQKPGLAAYEQYF.